The 32 T cell receptor beta chains below all came from one sample that was sequenced in a study of T-cell memory formation after mild COVID-19. TCRdb called the 5' RACE reads again in MiXCR, with one record for every CDR3 protein. The sample consists of roughly 350,000 distinct CDR3 sequences, 25% to 30% of them appearing once. What was sequenced was PBMCs or a T cell subset sorted from them (not recorded which). Source of these receptors: an adult woman who had mild COVID-19 (a few samples of this study predate the infection). Cell type and time point are not known.

This chain connects TRBV3-1 to TRBJ2-5; D possibly uses TRBD1 or TRBD2 (5 bases each). Germline values: CDR1 LGHDT, CDR2 YNNKEL (reference sequence). The CDR3 extends over 15 amino acids. V was pared by 1 base and J by 2 bases, with 11 bases between. The CDR3 nucleotides read TGTGCCAGCAGCCAAGCGAGGTGGGGGCAAGAGACCCAGTACTTC. It is translated as CASSQARWGQETQYF.

This clonotype was picked up a small number of times. The chain combines TRBV5-1 with TRBJ1-1; D is undetermined. V lost 3 bases, J lost 2 bases, and 11 bases lay in between. The germline V gene has CDR1 SGHRS and CDR2 YFSETQ. This CDR3 has 14 amino acids. CDR3 amino acids: CASSSLTPNTEAFF. The CDR3 DNA sequence: TGCGCCAGCAGCTCCCTGACTCCTAACACTGAAGCTTTCTTT.

This clonotype has just one count. The chain's CDR3 is CASSLPGAPYGYTF. In DNA, the CDR3 is TGTGCCAGCAGCTTACCAGGAGCCCCCTATGGCTACACCTTC. The chain uses TRBV7-9 and TRBJ1-2, with D unresolved. V was cut by 2 bases and J by 4 bases, with 11 bases left in between. Germline CDR1 and CDR2: SEHNR and FQNEAQ (reference sequence). The CDR3 has 14 residues.

The genes are TRBV12-3 or TRBV12-4 and TRBJ2-3; D not certain. There are 15 residues in the CDR3. V was trimmed by 3 bases and J by 6 bases, leaving 16 bases between them. The CDR3 DNA reads as TGTGCCAGCAGTTTTCGTCGGACCTTCGATGATACGCAGTATTTT. This sequence encodes CASSFRRTFDDTQYF.

The chain carries TRBV24-1 and TRBJ2-1; the match to TRBD2 covers 7 bases. With V trimmed by 5 bases and J by 3 bases, 3 bases remained unmatched. This CDR3 has 14 residues. Germline assignment: CDR1 KGHDR and CDR2 SFDVKD. CDR3 protein: CATSVASGYNEQFF. The CDR3 coding sequence is TGTGCCACCAGTGTTGCTAGCGGCTACAATGAGCAGTTCTTC.

This clonotype was counted a few times. The chain joins TRBV14 to TRBJ2-7, with D unresolved. The CDR3 runs to 13 residues. Trimming removed 4 bases at V and 2 bases at J, with 9 bases between. Germline CDR1 reads SGHDN; CDR2 reads FVKESK. The CDR3 here is CASSPGITYEQYF. Here the CDR3 DNA reads TGTGCCAGCAGCCCAGGAATCACCTACGAGCAGTACTTC.

A few counts support this clonotype. The chain has TRBV20-1 and TRBJ2-2; 8 positions agree with TRBD2. The CDR3 sequence is 16 residues long. V dropped 4 bases and J dropped 3; count of bases not matched to a gene: 10. The germline gives CDR1 DFQATT, CDR2 SNEGSKA (reference sequence). The CDR3 coding sequence is TGCAGTGCTATTGCCGGGGGGGCGCGGCACACCGGGGAGCTGTTTTTT. Protein: CSAIAGGARHTGELFF.

This chain connects TRBV2 to TRBJ1-6; 10 bases line up with TRBD1. CDR3 length: 13 residues. V lost 8 bases to trimming and J lost 9 bases; unmatched junction nucleotides: 4. Germline assignment: CDR1 SNHLY and CDR2 FYNNEI. CDR3 sequence reads: CASWGQGSSPLHF. In DNA, the CDR3 is TGTGCCAGCTGGGGACAGGGGAGTTCACCCCTCCACTTT.

The rearrangement links TRBV18 to TRBJ2-5; D gene uncertain. Germline V gives CDR1 KGHSH, CDR2 LQKENI. This CDR3 region has 13 residues. V lost 3 bases and J 0 bases, leaving 5 bases between the germline ends. The CDR3: CASSPEYQETQYF. The CDR3 DNA follows: TGTGCCAGCTCACCCGAGTACCAAGAGACCCAGTACTTC.

This clonotype was found a few times. This rearrangement joins TRBV5-5 to TRBJ1-4; 10 bases map to TRBD1. J lost 8 bases, V lost 6 bases, and 10 bases had no gene match. Germline CDR1 is SGHKS and CDR2 is YYEKEE (reference sequence). The CDR3 has 15 residues. Written as DNA, the CDR3 is TGTGCCAGCAATCCACCGGGACAGGGGAAGGAAAAACTGTTTTTT. Amino acid sequence: CASNPPGQGKEKLFF. The variable domain in full, completed from reference TRBV5-5 and TRBJ1-4, reads DAGVTQSPTHLIKTRGQQVTLRCSPISGHKSVSWYQQVLGQGPQFIFQYYEKEERGRGNFPDRFSARQFPNYSSELNVNALLLGDSALYLCASNPPGQGKEKLFFGSGTQLSVL.

This clonotype was counted only a few times. The J gene is TRBJ1-1, the V gene TRBV5-4, with D perhaps matching TRBD1 (5 bases). The ends were cut back, 2 bases at V and 5 bases at J, with 10 bases in the middle. There are 13 residues in the CDR3. The V gene's germline CDR1 is SGHNT and CDR2 YYREEE (reference sequence). The CDR3 is CASSLKGKTEAFF. As DNA, the CDR3 is TGTGCCAGCAGCTTAAAGGGGAAAACTGAAGCTTTCTTT.

This clonotype was picked up a small number of times. The chain joins TRBV7-9 to TRBJ2-1, with 13 bases fitting TRBD2. The CDR3 runs to 15 residues. Germline V gene data show CDR1 as SEHNR and CDR2 as FQNEAQ (reference sequence). Unmatched junction bases numbered 6, after V lost 4 bases and J lost 9 bases. For the CDR3, the DNA is TGTGCCAGCAGCTCCGGACTAGCGGGAGCGGGTGAGCAGTTCTTC. Its translation: CASSSGLAGAGEQFF.

Only a few counts were recorded for this clonotype. V gene TRBV7-2 combines with J gene TRBJ2-7; the D call may be TRBD1 or TRBD2 (5 bases each). CDR1 and CDR2 from the germline V gene are SGHTA and FQGNSA. Trimming took 6 bases from V and 5 from J, leaving 14 bases between them. There are 13 residues in the CDR3. CDR3 loop: CASRPYEGHEQYF. DNA for the CDR3: TGTGCCAGCAGACCCTACGAGGGGCACGAGCAGTACTTC.

This clonotype was counted only a few times. Here the CDR3 reads CASSPRRGHEAFF. The DNA for the CDR3 is TGTGCCAGCAGCCCACGGAGGGGTCATGAAGCTTTCTTT. This chain connects TRBV6-5 to TRBJ1-1, with D possibly TRBD1 on 5 matching bases. There are 13 residues in the CDR3. Trimming took off 6 bases at V and 7 bases at J, with 15 bases between the two ends. The germline CDR1 and CDR2 sequences are MNHEY and SVGAGI.

V usage is TRBV5-1 and J usage is TRBJ2-3; no clear D. This CDR3 has 11 amino acids. V lost 5 bases to trimming and J lost 2 bases, with 3 bases between them. Germline V CDR1 and CDR2: SGHRS, YFSETQ. The CDR3 protein is CASRDTDTQYF. The CDR3 DNA is TGCGCCAGCAGAGACACAGATACGCAGTATTTT.

The gene calls are TRBV11-2 and TRBJ1-2; D is undetermined. The germline V gene has CDR1 SGHAT and CDR2 FQNNGV. Trimming left V 2 bases short and J 4 bases short, with 8 bases between. There are 13 residues in the CDR3. CDR3 DNA sequence: TGTGCCAGCAGCTTATCACTAGGCTATGGCTACACCTTC. Translation gives CASSLSLGYGYTF.

This clonotype was seen more than once but under ten times. The V call is TRBV18, the J call TRBJ2-1; the match to TRBD2 covers 9 bases. In germline, CDR1 is KGHSH, CDR2 LQKENI. With 0 bases clipped from V and 7 bases from J, the junction kept 10 bases outside the gene matches. The CDR3 covers 17 residues. CDR3 DNA sequence: TGTGCCAGCTCACCACCCGCAACGGCGGGAGGGGGTAATGAGCAGTTCTTC. This gives the protein CASSPPATAGGGNEQFF.

This chain connects TRBV9 to TRBJ2-3, with D unresolved. CDR3 size: 13 residues. Trimming cost V 3 bases and J 7 bases, with 12 bases left between them. Germline V gene lookup returns CDR1 SGDLS and CDR2 YYNGEE. The CDR3 DNA is TGTGCCAGCAGCGCCCCGAACTACCATACGCAGTATTTT. As protein: CASSAPNYHTQYF.

This clonotype was seen a handful of times. The CDR3 bases are TGCAGTGCTAGGCCCGCTTCTGAAGCTTTCTTT. Encoded protein: CSARPASEAFF. The chain uses TRBV20-1 and TRBJ1-1; D not resolved. The CDR3 consists of 11 residues. Between the trimmed V and J ends, which lost 3 bases and 6 bases, there was a span of 8 bases. Looked up from germline, CDR1 is DFQATT and CDR2 is SNEGSKA (reference sequence).

This rearrangement joins TRBV3-1 to TRBJ1-6, with D possibly matching TRBD1 (6 bases). CDR3 size: 13 residues. Germline V gene sequence: CDR1 LGHDT, CDR2 YNNKEL (reference sequence). V lost 6 bases and J 10 bases, leaving 13 bases between the germline ends. The CDR3 DNA follows: TGTGCCAGCAGGCTACAGGGTGGGTCACCCCTCCACTTT. Its translation: CASRLQGGSPLHF.

The rearrangement joins TRBV25-1 to TRBJ2-7; D is perhaps TRBD1 or TRBD2 (5 bases each). Germline assignment: CDR1 MGHDK and CDR2 SYGVNS. V was cut by 0 bases and J by 9 bases, with 18 bases left in between. The CDR3 totals 15 residues. This CDR3 is CASSEYGYRGGGQYF. CDR3 sequence (DNA): TGTGCCAGCAGTGAATACGGGTATCGGGGCGGTGGGCAGTACTTC.

The chain joins TRBV29-1 to TRBJ1-2; 8 positions agree with TRBD1. In germline, CDR1 is SQVTM, CDR2 ANQGSEA. Trimming at V came to 7 bases and at J to 3 bases, leaving 1 base not matched to a gene. The CDR3 is made up of 11 amino acids. CDR3 nucleotide sequence: TGCAGCGCGGGACAGGACTATGGCTACACCTTC. Residues: CSAGQDYGYTF.

The chain combines TRBV29-1 with TRBJ1-3; 7 nucleotides line up with TRBD1. Looked up from germline, CDR1 is SQVTM and CDR2 is ANQGSEA. The V and J ends lost 6 bases and 3 bases, in that order; junction bases with no gene match: 2. This CDR3 spans 12 amino acids. CDR3 bases: TGCAGCGTAGGGGGCGGTGGAAACACCATATATTTT. As protein: CSVGGGGNTIYF.

V and J are TRBV5-1 and TRBJ2-2, with 11 positions matching TRBD1. V trimming: 5 bases; J trimming: 5 bases; junction bases outside the gene matches: 5. Germline CDR1 SGHRS, CDR2 YFSETQ. The CDR3 is 15 residues long. This CDR3 reads CASRSRDRGTGELFF. The CDR3 region has the DNA TGCGCCAGCAGAAGCCGGGACAGGGGGACCGGGGAGCTGTTTTTT. The complete variable domain, with remaining parts taken from reference TRBV5-1 and TRBJ2-2, reads KAGVTQTPRYLIKTRGQQVTLSCSPISGHRSVSWYQQTPGQGLQFLFEYFSETQRNKGNFPGRFSGRQFSNSRSEMNVSTLELGDSALYLCASRSRDRGTGELFFGEGSRLTVL.

This clonotype was observed a single time. At one end, the junction sequence differs from germline, possibly due to a read error. V gene TRBV4-2 combines with J gene TRBJ2-3; D unclear. The CDR3 is 16 residues long. Germline V gene data show CDR1 as LGHNA and CDR2 as YNFKEQ. CDR3 residues: CASSQDRALSTDTQYF. The CDR3 nucleotides are TGCGCCAGCAGCCAAGATCGGGCGCTGAGCACAGATACGCAGTATTTT.

The chain is built from TRBV5-1 and TRBJ1-5, with D uncertain. Trimming stripped 0 bases from V and 6 bases from J, with 7 bases between. Germline V gene lookup returns CDR1 SGHRS and CDR2 YFSETQ. The CDR3 consists of 13 residues. The chain's CDR3 is CASSLGLGQPQHF. The CDR3 DNA reads as TGCGCCAGCAGCTTGGGTCTGGGTCAGCCCCAGCATTTT.

This clonotype was observed a few times. The gene calls are TRBV7-3 and TRBJ2-5, with TRBD2 as a possible D gene (5 bases). Germline V gives CDR1 SGHTA, CDR2 FQGTGA. Between the trimmed V and J ends, which lost 1 base and 5 bases, there was a span of 14 bases. CDR3 size: 15 residues. CDR3 protein: CASSLMASPKETQYF. The DNA of the CDR3 is TGTGCCAGCAGCTTAATGGCTAGCCCTAAGGAGACCCAGTACTTC.

This clonotype was detected a few times. The gene calls are TRBV4-1 and TRBJ1-2; D is unresolved. CDR1 is MGHRA, CDR2 YSYEKL, per germline. The CDR3 runs 14 residues. Trimming pared 0 bases from V and 4 bases from J, leaving 9 bases between. The CDR3 DNA sequence: TGCGCCAGCAGCCAAGACAGAGGTGCCTATGGCTACACCTTC. Encoded protein: CASSQDRGAYGYTF.

The rearrangement uses TRBV7-8 and TRBJ1-4, with D possibly matching TRBD1 (5 bases). The germline V gene has CDR1 SGHVS and CDR2 FQNEAQ. The length of the CDR3 is 15 residues. Trimming removed 6 bases from V and 4 bases from J, with 15 bases in between. The CDR3 sequence is CASSPRRGDNEKLFF. In DNA form, the CDR3 reads TGTGCCAGCAGTCCGCGTCGGGGGGATAATGAAAAACTGTTTTTT.

This chain links TRBV12-3 or TRBV12-4 with TRBJ1-6; D ambiguous. V was shortened by 6 bases and J by 9 bases, with 15 bases between the two germline ends. The length of the CDR3 is 14 residues. The CDR3 nucleotides are TGTGCCAGCAGGCCCGACGTGGAGGGTTCACCCCTCCACTTT. The encoded protein is CASRPDVEGSPLHF.

The sample holds a few counts of this clonotype. CDR3 loop: CASSYAHIGPYEQYF. CDR3 coding DNA: TGTGCCAGTAGTTATGCGCATATAGGTCCCTACGAGCAGTACTTC. This rearrangement joins TRBV19 to TRBJ2-7; D uncertain. The CDR3 loop spans 15 amino acids. V was shortened by 5 bases and J by 2 bases, with 16 bases between the two germline ends. Germline loops: CDR1 LNHDA, CDR2 SQIVND (reference sequence).

This chain links TRBV29-1 with TRBJ2-7, with D possibly being TRBD2 (6 bases). V was cut by 2 bases and J by 3 bases, with 14 bases left in between. CDR3 length: 14 amino acids. Germline CDR1 reads SQVTM; CDR2 reads ANQGSEA. DNA for the CDR3: TGCAGCGTTGAATTGTCAGGGAGGAACTACGAGCAGTACTTC. It yields the protein CSVELSGRNYEQYF.